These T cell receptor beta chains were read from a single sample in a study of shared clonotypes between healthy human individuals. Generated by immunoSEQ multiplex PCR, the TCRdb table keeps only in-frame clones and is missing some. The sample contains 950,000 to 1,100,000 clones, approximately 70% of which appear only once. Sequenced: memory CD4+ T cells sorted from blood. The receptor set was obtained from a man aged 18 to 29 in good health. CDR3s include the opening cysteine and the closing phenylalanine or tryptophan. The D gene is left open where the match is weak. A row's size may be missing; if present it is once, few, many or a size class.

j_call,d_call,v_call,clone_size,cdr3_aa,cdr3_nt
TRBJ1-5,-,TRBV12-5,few,CASGLETGSGQPQHF,TGTGCTAGTGGTTTAGAAACAGGGTCGGGCCAGCCCCAGCATTTT
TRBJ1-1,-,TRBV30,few,CAWSVRGEGMNTEAFF,TGTGCCTGGAGTGTACGGGGGGAAGGGATGAACACTGAAGCTTTCTTT
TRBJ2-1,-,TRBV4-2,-,CASSQDVYSSYNEQFF,TGTGCCAGCAGCCAAGATGTTTACAGCTCCTACAATGAGCAGTTCTTC
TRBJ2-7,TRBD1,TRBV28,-,CASSPPPGQATYEQYF,TGTGCCAGCAGCCCCCCCCCGGGACAGGCGACCTACGAGCAGTACTTC
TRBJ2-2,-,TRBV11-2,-,CASSLDWRLFF,TGTGCCAGCAGCTTAGACTGGCGCCTGTTTTTT
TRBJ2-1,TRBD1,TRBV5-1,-,CASSLAGTANNEQFF,TGCGCCAGCAGCTTGGCCGGGACAGCAAACAATGAGCAGTTCTTC
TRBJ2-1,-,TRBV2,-,CASGIRGEQFF,TGTGCCTCGGGAATCCGCGGTGAGCAGTTCTTC
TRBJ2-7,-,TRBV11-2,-,CASSPVSVSYEQYF,TGTGCCAGCAGCCCTGTATCCGTCTCCTACGAGCAGTACTTC
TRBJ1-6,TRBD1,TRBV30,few,CAWSGDRDSPLHF,TGTGCCTGGAGTGGGGACAGGGATTCACCCCTCCACTTT
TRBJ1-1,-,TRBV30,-,CAWSDAGARAFF,TGTGCCTGGAGTGACGCAGGCGCCCGGGCTTTCTTT
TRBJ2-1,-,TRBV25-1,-,CASSGGSGPYNEQFF,TGTGCCAGCAGTGGTGGGTCAGGGCCCTACAATGAGCAGTTCTTC
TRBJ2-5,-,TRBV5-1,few,CASSLAGKETQYF,TGCGCCAGCAGCTTGGCAGGGAAGGAGACCCAGTACTTC
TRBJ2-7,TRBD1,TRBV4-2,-,CASSPSGTGAYEQYF,TGTGCCAGCAGCCCGAGTGGGACAGGGGCCTACGAGCAGTACTTC
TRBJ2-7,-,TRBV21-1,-,CASPRGGYEQYF,TGTGCCAGCCCCCGAGGGGGCTACGAGCAGTACTTC
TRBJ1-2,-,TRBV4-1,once,CASSQEGLQGVGGYTF,TGCGCCAGCAGCCAAGAGGGACTACAGGGTGTCGGCGGCTACACCTTC
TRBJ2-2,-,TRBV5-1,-,CASSPLPTGELFF,TGCGCCAGCAGCCCCCTTCCAACCGGGGAGCTGTTTTTT
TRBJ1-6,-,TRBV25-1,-,CASSDGQFNSPLHF,TGTGCCAGCAGTGACGGTCAGTTTAATTCACCCCTCCACTTT
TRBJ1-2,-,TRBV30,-,CAWRPRGDYGYTF,TGTGCCTGGAGGCCCAGGGGAGACTATGGCTACACCTTC
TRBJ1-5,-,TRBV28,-,CASRGANQPQHF,TGTGCCAGCAGGGGGGCTAATCAGCCCCAGCATTTT
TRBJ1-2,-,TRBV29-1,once,CSVEEEGANYGYTF,TGCAGCGTTGAAGAAGAGGGAGCTAACTATGGCTACACCTTC
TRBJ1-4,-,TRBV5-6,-,CASSLAGAPYYEKLFF,TGTGCCAGCAGCTTAGCGGGGGCCCCCTACTACGAAAAACTGTTTTTT
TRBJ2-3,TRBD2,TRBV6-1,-,CASSGLSGSQDTQYF,TGTGCCAGCAGTGGACTTAGCGGGAGTCAAGATACGCAGTATTTT
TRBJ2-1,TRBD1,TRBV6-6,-,CASSPRTGNNEQFF,TGTGCCAGCAGCCCCCGGACAGGGAACAATGAGCAGTTCTTC
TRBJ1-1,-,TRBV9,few,CASSVEQNTEAFF,TGTGCCAGCAGCGTTGAACAGAACACTGAAGCTTTCTTT
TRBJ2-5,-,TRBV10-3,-,CATRDGGRETQYF,TGTGCCACCCGGGACGGGGGGCGAGAGACCCAGTACTTC
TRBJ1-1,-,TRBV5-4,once,CASSFAQPLNTEAFF,TGTGCCAGCAGCTTCGCCCAGCCTTTGAACACTGAAGCTTTCTTT